The 24 T cell receptor beta chains below come from one sample, sequenced in a study of cytotoxic CD8 clonotypes in ibrutinib-treated CLL. TCRdb's copy holds only in-frame clones and misses some; the assay was immunoSEQ multiplex PCR. The sample holds approximately 200,000 clones; over 55% are singletons and the top ten take 13%. Here the sequenced sample was PBMCs, taken after 24 months of ibrutinib treatment. Receptor source: a human donor with chronic lymphocytic leukemia.

The chain recombines TRBV2 with TRBJ2-1, with TRBD1 as a possible D gene (6 bases). Trimming took 2 bases from V and 3 from J, leaving 11 bases between them. Germline-derived CDR1 and CDR2 are SNHLY and FYNNEI. This CDR3 region has 15 residues. The DNA of the CDR3 is TGTGCCAGCAGTGAATATGGACAGAACTACAATGAGCAGTTCTTC. Protein product: CASSEYGQNYNEQFF.

The chain carries TRBV27 and TRBJ2-2; 7 bases match TRBD1. CDR1 MNHEY and CDR2 SMNVEV come from the germline V gene (reference sequence). J lost 4 bases, V lost 8 bases, and 10 bases had no gene match. CDR3 length equals 15 residues. The CDR3 spells CASYTNPGGTGELFF. CDR3 DNA: TGTGCCAGCTACACGAACCCAGGGGGCACCGGGGAGCTGTTTTTT.

The chain is built from TRBV2 and TRBJ2-2, with TRBD1 as a possible D gene (7 bases). This CDR3 comprises 14 residues. Germline CDR1 is SNHLY and CDR2 is FYNNEI. V was trimmed by 3 bases and J by 13 bases, leaving 18 bases between them. CDR3 loop: CASSEGQGGLRLFF. The CDR3 DNA reads TGTGCCAGCAGTGAGGGCCAGGGGGGTTTAAGGCTGTTTTTT.

V gene TRBV6-1 combines with J gene TRBJ2-7, with TRBD1 matching 7 bases. The CDR3 spans 12 residues. Germline V lookup: CDR1 MNHNS, CDR2 SASEGT. V lost 3 bases, J lost 9 bases, and 5 bases stayed unmatched. The CDR3 sequence: CASSDWAGGQYF. The CDR3, as DNA: TGTGCCAGCAGTGATTGGGCAGGGGGGCAGTACTTC.

The chain carries TRBV5-1 and TRBJ1-1; maybe TRBD1 (5 bases). CDR1 SGHRS and CDR2 YFSETQ come from the germline V gene. This CDR3 spans 15 amino acids. V lost 2 bases and J lost 0, with 11 bases in between. The CDR3 region has the DNA TGCGCCAGCAGCTTACTTGACAGAATGAACACTGAAGCTTTCTTT. Residues: CASSLLDRMNTEAFF. The variable domain in full, with the rest retrieved from reference TRBV5-1 and TRBJ1-1, is KAGVTQTPRYLIKTRGQQVTLSCSPISGHRSVSWYQQTPGQGLQFLFEYFSETQRNKGNFPGRFSGRQFSNSRSEMNVSTLELGDSALYLCASSLLDRMNTEAFFGQGTRLTVV.

This sequence joins TRBV27 and TRBJ2-1; D is perhaps TRBD1 or TRBD2 (5 bases each). V shed 6 bases and J shed 4 bases, with 13 bases lying between them. The CDR3 runs to 14 residues. The germline gives CDR1 MNHEY, CDR2 SMNVEV (reference sequence). The CDR3, as DNA: TGTGCCAGCAGCTTCCGGGACCCATACAATGAGCAGTTCTTC. Its translation is CASSFRDPYNEQFF.

A few counts support this clone. This sequence joins TRBV7-9 and TRBJ2-7, with 9 bases aligning to TRBD1. The ends lost 1 base at V and 2 bases at J; junction bases unmatched: 3. CDR1 is SEHNR and CDR2 is FQNEAQ in the germline V gene (reference sequence). This CDR3 spans 15 amino acids. The CDR3 DNA follows: TGTGCCAGCAGCTTAGAAGGGACAGGGACCTACGAGCAGTACTTC. As protein: CASSLEGTGTYEQYF.

CDR3 amino acids: CASSPTTRRAFF. The CDR3 DNA is TGTGCCAGCAGCCCTACGACGAGGCGGGCTTTCTTT. The chain uses TRBV14 and TRBJ1-1; D gene ambiguous. The germline CDR1 and CDR2 sequences are SGHDN and FVKESK. The CDR3 runs 12 residues. Trimming took off 4 bases at V and 11 bases at J, with 14 bases between the two ends.

This sequence joins TRBV18 and TRBJ2-2, with D perhaps matching TRBD1 (7 bases). CDR1 is KGHSH, CDR2 LQKENI, per germline. V lost 2 bases to trimming and J lost 3 bases, with 13 bases between them. The CDR3 contains 16 residues. The CDR3 nucleotides are TGTGCCAGCTCACCAGCGGGGACAGACTACACCGGGGAGCTGTTTTTT. Amino acid sequence: CASSPAGTDYTGELFF.

The table lists this clone with a few counts. The V and J genes are TRBV19 and TRBJ2-7, with a weak D call TRBD1 (5 bases). In germline, CDR1 is LNHDA, CDR2 SQIVND (reference sequence). V was pared by 3 bases and J by 3 bases, with 12 bases between. CDR3 length: 14 residues. In DNA, the CDR3 is TGTGCCAGTAGTATTCGTGCAGGGCTCTACGAGCAGTACTTC. As protein: CASSIRAGLYEQYF.

J is TRBJ2-7 and V is TRBV19; 11 bases fit TRBD1. Germline loops: CDR1 LNHDA, CDR2 SQIVND (reference sequence). V was clipped by 5 bases and J by 1 base; unmatched bases: 10. The CDR3 loop spans 17 amino acids. The CDR3 protein is CASSRTGGSLGSYEQYF. CDR3 nucleotides: TGTGCCAGTAGTCGGACAGGGGGCTCCCTCGGTTCCTACGAGCAGTACTTC.

The sample holds a few counts of this clone. The junction shows a germline mismatch at one end, possibly a read error. The rearrangement links TRBV7-7 to TRBJ2-7; 10 bases are a match to TRBD1. This CDR3 spans 13 amino acids. Germline loops: CDR1 SSHAT, CDR2 FNYEAQ (reference sequence). The CDR3, as DNA: TGTGCTAGCAGCTTAGGACAGGGGGGCGAGCAGTACTTC. It is translated as CASSLGQGGEQYF.

This clone appeared once. The chain has TRBV30 and TRBJ2-7; 9 positions agree with TRBD2. CDR1 and CDR2 from the germline V gene are GTSNPN and SVGIG (reference sequence). The CDR3 runs 16 residues. J gave up 0 bases and V 4 bases, and 10 bases lay outside the gene matches. In DNA, the CDR3 is TGTGCCTGGACCCCGTCCCTAGCGGGACCCTCCTACGAGCAGTACTTC. Translating gives CAWTPSLAGPSYEQYF. The full variable domain, with the rest looked up from reference TRBV30 and TRBJ2-7, is SQTIHQWPATLVQPVGSPLSLECTVEGTSNPNLYWYRQAAGRGLQLLFYSVGIGQISSEVPQNLSASRPQDRQFILSSKKLLLSDSGFYLCAWTPSLAGPSYEQYFGPGTRLTVT.

V usage is TRBV13 and J usage is TRBJ2-1; D tentatively fits TRBD1 or TRBD2 (5 bases each). The V and J ends lost 1 base and 2 bases respectively, with 9 bases between them. Germline CDR1 reads PRHDT; CDR2 reads FYEKMQ (reference sequence). The length of the CDR3 is 15 residues. Written as DNA, the CDR3 is TGTGCCAGCAGCTTAGCCGGGGACCCCTACAATGAGCAGTTCTTC. It yields the protein CASSLAGDPYNEQFF.

The rearrangement links TRBV7-6 to TRBJ1-2, with D perhaps matching TRBD1 (5 bases). The CDR3 totals 14 residues. Germline V gene data show CDR1 as SGHVS and CDR2 as FNYEAQ. With 5 bases removed from V and 1 base from J, the gap between germline ends came to 11 bases. CDR3 loop: CASSPGTDNYGYTF. The CDR3 DNA is TGTGCCAGCAGCCCCGGGACTGATAACTATGGCTACACCTTC.

The table lists this clone with a count of one. The V gene is TRBV7-8, the J gene TRBJ1-5; a possible D gene is TRBD1 (6 bases). Looked up from germline, CDR1 is SGHVS and CDR2 is FQNEAQ. The length of the CDR3 is 17 residues. V was trimmed by 0 bases and J by 6 bases, leaving 18 bases between them. CDR3 sequence: CASSLAGGGHYSQPQHF. The CDR3, as DNA: TGTGCCAGCAGCTTAGCAGGCGGGGGGCATTATAGTCAGCCCCAGCATTTT.

This clone was observed a handful of times. This rearrangement joins TRBV7-9 to TRBJ2-3; D gene ambiguous. CDR1 SEHNR and CDR2 FQNEAQ come from the germline V gene (reference sequence). Trimming pared 2 bases from V and 0 bases from J, leaving 9 bases between. The CDR3 length is 15 residues. CDR3 DNA sequence: TGTGCCAGCAGCTTATCGCTTTCCAGCACAGATACGCAGTATTTT. Translated, it gives CASSLSLSSTDTQYF.

This clone has more than one count but fewer than ten. The junction does not match germline at one end; this may be a read error. The rearrangement links TRBV5-1 to TRBJ2-5, with unresolved D. Germline V CDR1 and CDR2: SGHRS, YFSETQ. The CDR3 covers 12 residues. The CDR3 nucleotides are TGCGCCAGCAGCTTTGACCAAGAGACCCTGTACTTC. Translated, it gives CASSFDQETLYF.

The chain employs TRBV20-1 and TRBJ2-7; the D is unclear. Germline-derived CDR1 and CDR2 are DFQATT and SNEGSKA (reference sequence). The CDR3 loop spans 11 amino acids. V was pared by 7 bases and J by 3 bases, with 10 bases between. The CDR3 nucleotides read TGCAGTGTGAGACAACACTACGAGCAGTACTTC. The encoded protein is CSVRQHYEQYF.

The table lists this clone with a few counts. The rearrangement uses TRBV7-2 and TRBJ2-2, with D possibly matching TRBD2 (5 bases). V was cut by 10 bases and J by 3 bases, with 9 bases left in between. CDR3 length equals 12 residues. Germline CDR1 and CDR2: SGHTA and FQGNSA. The CDR3 bases are TGTGCCACGAGGGCGGACACCGGGGAGCTGTTTTTT. Translating gives CATRADTGELFF.

The chain uses TRBV29-1 and TRBJ2-5; possibly TRBD1 or TRBD2 for D (6 bases each). This CDR3 is 15 amino acids long. The V and J ends lost 5 bases and 5 bases respectively, with 21 bases between them. Per germline, CDR1 SQVTM and CDR2 ANQGSEA. CDR3 amino acids: CSVPPWGARAETQYF. CDR3 coding DNA: TGCAGCGTTCCCCCGTGGGGGGCCCGAGCGGAGACCCAGTACTTC.

This chain connects TRBV6-5 to TRBJ2-7; TRBD1 agrees at 8 bases. The CDR3 runs to 14 residues. Looked up from germline, CDR1 is MNHEY and CDR2 is SVGAGI. V lost 5 bases and J lost 4; bases outside the gene matches: 7. The CDR3 reads CASSTLRGRYEQYF. CDR3 DNA sequence: TGTGCCAGCAGTACCCTCAGGGGGCGTTACGAGCAGTACTTC.

This clone showed up just a few times. CDR3 protein: CASSDKSRGYEQYF. CDR3 nucleotide sequence: TGTGCCAGCAGTGACAAAAGTAGAGGCTACGAGCAGTACTTC. This chain joins TRBV6-1 and TRBJ2-7; D not certain. The CDR3 is made up of 14 amino acids. Germline V gene data show CDR1 as MNHNS and CDR2 as SASEGT. The V and J ends lost 3 bases and 3 bases respectively, with 12 bases between them.

This clone was found once. The rearrangement links TRBV5-1 to TRBJ2-5; 8 positions agree with TRBD2. V shed 5 bases, J shed 10 bases, and the junction held 19 bases outside the gene matches. Germline CDR1 reads SGHRS; CDR2 reads YFSETQ. The CDR3 is 16 amino acids. CDR3 coding DNA: TGCGCCAGCAGTCAAACCACGGGAGGGCCTGGGGTGGTCCAGTACTTC. Amino acid sequence: CASSQTTGGPGVVQYF. The full variable domain, its missing parts supplied by reference TRBV5-1 and TRBJ2-5, is KAGVTQTPRYLIKTRGQQVTLSCSPISGHRSVSWYQQTPGQGLQFLFEYFSETQRNKGNFPGRFSGRQFSNSRSEMNVSTLELGDSALYLCASSQTTGGPGVVQYFGPGTRLLVL.